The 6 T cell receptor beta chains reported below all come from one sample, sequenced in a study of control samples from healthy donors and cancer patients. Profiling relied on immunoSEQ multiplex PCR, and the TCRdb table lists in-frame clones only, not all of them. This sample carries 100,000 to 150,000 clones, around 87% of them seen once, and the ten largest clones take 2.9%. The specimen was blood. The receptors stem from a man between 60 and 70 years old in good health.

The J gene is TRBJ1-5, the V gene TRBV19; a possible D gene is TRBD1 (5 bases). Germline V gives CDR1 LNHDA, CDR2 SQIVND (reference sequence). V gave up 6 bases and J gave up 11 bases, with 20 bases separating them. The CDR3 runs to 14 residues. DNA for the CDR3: TGTGCCAGTAGAACCACCCTTGGGACGCTGGCCCAGCATTTT. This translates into CASRTTLGTLAQHF.

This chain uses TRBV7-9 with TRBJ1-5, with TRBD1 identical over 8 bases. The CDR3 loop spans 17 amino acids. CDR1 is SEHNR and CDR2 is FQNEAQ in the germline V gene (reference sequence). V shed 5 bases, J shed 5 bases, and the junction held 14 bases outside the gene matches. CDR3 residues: CASSAWQGAGMDQPQHF. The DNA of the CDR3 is TGTGCCAGCAGCGCATGGCAGGGGGCGGGGATGGATCAGCCCCAGCATTTT.

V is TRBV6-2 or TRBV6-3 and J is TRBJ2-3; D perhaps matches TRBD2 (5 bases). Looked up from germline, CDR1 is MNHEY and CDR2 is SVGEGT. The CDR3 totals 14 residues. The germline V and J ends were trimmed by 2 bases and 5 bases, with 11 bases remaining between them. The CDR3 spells CASSYGGTQDTQYF. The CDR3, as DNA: TGTGCCAGCAGTTACGGAGGTACTCAAGATACGCAGTATTTT.

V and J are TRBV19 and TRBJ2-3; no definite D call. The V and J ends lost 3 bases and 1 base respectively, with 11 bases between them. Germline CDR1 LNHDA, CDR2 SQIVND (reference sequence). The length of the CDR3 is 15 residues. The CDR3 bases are TGTGCCAGTAGTATTCAAAAACGGGGCACAGATACGCAGTATTTT. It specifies CASSIQKRGTDTQYF.

The CDR3, as DNA: TGTGCCAGCAGTTCCGGGACAGGGGTGTCTGGAAACACCATATATTTT. Amino acid sequence: CASSSGTGVSGNTIYF. The chain couples TRBV6-6 to TRBJ1-3, with 10 bases identical to TRBD1. This CDR3 region has 16 residues. The germline gives CDR1 MNHNY, CDR2 SVGAGI (reference sequence). V was clipped by 4 bases and J by 1 base; unmatched bases: 4.

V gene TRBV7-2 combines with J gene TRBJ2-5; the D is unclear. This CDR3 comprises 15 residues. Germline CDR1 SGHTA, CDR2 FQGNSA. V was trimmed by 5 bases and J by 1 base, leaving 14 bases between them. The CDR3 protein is CASSLLGAPQETQYF. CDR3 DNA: TGTGCCAGCAGCCTTTTGGGCGCCCCCCAAGAGACCCAGTACTTC.